This TCR beta chain comes out of a study of response to subunit inactivated influenza vaccine. General study findings and limits: The authors put forward the suggestion that each seasonal influenza vaccination may bring in only a limited number of new T cells.

Of note for this clonotype: Its antigen is still unknown.

TCRdb redid the calling of the RT-PCR reads with MiXCR, one entry per CDR3 protein. The sample consists of 450,000 to 550,000 distinct CDR3 sequences, 25% of them appearing once. The sequences come from CD4+ T cells sorted from PBMCs, collected 4 to 6 days after vaccination. This clonotype was sampled from a man aged 50 to 59 who received an inactivated influenza vaccine.

CDR3 residues: CSATGQSSYNSPLHF. The DNA of the CDR3 is TGCAGTGCAACGGGACAGAGCTCCTATAATTCACCCCTCCACTTT. The chain combines TRBV20-1 with TRBJ1-6, with 7 nucleotides matching TRBD1. With 6 bases clipped from V and 0 bases from J, the junction kept 5 bases outside the gene matches. Germline values: CDR1 DFQATT, CDR2 SNEGSKA (reference sequence). CDR3 length equals 15 residues.